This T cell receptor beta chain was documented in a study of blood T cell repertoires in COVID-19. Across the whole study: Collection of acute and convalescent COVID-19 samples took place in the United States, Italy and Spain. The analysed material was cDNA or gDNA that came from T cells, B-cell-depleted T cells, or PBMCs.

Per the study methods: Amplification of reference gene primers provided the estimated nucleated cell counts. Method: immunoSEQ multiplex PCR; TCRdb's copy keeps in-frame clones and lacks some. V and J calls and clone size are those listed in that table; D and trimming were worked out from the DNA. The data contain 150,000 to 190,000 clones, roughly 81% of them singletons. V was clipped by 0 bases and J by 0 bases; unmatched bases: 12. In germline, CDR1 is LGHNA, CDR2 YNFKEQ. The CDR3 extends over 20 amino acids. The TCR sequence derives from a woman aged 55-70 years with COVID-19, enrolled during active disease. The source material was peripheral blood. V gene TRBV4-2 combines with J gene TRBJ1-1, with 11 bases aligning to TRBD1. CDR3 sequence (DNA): TGTGCCAGCAGCCAAGATCTGATACGGGACAGGGGGGTCTTGAACACTGAAGCTTTCTTT. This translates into CASSQDLIRDRGVLNTEAFF.